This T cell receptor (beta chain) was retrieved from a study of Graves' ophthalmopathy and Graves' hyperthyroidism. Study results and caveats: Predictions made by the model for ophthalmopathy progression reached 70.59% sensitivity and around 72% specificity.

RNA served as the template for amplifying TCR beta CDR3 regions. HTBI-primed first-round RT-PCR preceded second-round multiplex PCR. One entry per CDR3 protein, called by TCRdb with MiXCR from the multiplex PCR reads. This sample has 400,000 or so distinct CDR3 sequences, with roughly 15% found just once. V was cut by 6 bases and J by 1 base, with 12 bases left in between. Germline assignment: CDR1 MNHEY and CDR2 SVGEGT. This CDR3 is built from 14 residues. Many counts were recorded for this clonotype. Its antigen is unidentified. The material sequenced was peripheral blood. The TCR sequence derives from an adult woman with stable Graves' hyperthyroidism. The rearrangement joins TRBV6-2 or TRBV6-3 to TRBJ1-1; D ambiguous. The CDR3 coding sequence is TGTGCCAGCAGAGAGGGCAGGTCGAACACTGAAGCTTTCTTT. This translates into CASREGRSNTEAFF.